This record concerns one T cell receptor beta chain sequence. Sequencing used immunoSEQ multiplex PCR; TCRdb keeps in-frame clones, though not all of them. The data show about 210,000 clones, with just under 85% seen just once and 0.95% held by the top ten. Trimming cost V 6 bases and J 7 bases, with 16 bases left between them. The CDR3 has 15 residues. Per germline, CDR1 MGHDK and CDR2 SYGVNS. The data stem from a study of blood T cell repertoires in COVID-19. This TCR came from a man aged 60 to 69 with COVID-19, enrolled during active disease. Sequenced material: peripheral blood. This chain links TRBV25-1 with TRBJ1-6, with D uncertain. The CDR3 region is CASSPKLGGNSPLHF. The CDR3 DNA follows: TGTGCCAGCAGCCCGAAACTTGGAGGGAATTCACCCCTCCACTTT. Combining the CDR3 with reference TRBV25-1 and TRBJ1-6 gives the whole variable domain EADIYQTPRYLVIGTGKKITLECSQTMGHDKMYWYQQDPGMELHLIHYSYGVNSTEKGDLSSESTVSRIRTEHFPLTLESARPSHTSQYLCASSPKLGGNSPLHFGNGTRLTVT.